The 30 T cell receptor beta chains in this list originate from one sample, sequenced in a study of blood T cell repertoires in COVID-19. Using immunoSEQ multiplex PCR, the repertoire was profiled, and TCRdb retains in-frame clones only, with some absent. Here the sample spans some 60,000 clones, approximately 86% being singletons. The sample taken for sequencing was peripheral blood. The source of these receptors is a man aged 70-80 years with acute or convalescent COVID-19.

The chain joins TRBV4-1 to TRBJ2-7; D remains unclear. With 1 base removed from V and 0 bases from J, the gap between germline ends came to 10 bases. The CDR3 runs 15 residues. Germline lookup yields CDR1 MGHRA and CDR2 YSYEKL. CDR3 bases: TGCGCCAGCAGCCAAGGATTGGCCTCCTCCTACGAGCAGTACTTC. Its translation: CASSQGLASSYEQYF.

The chain has TRBV11-2 and TRBJ1-1; 7 nucleotides agree with TRBD1. The CDR3 runs to 15 residues. The V gene's germline CDR1 is SGHAT and CDR2 FQNNGV. V shed 5 bases and J 0 bases; nucleotides not matched to a gene: 6. CDR3 nucleotide sequence: TGTGCCAGCAGCCTAGGGGGCTCCATGAACACTGAAGCTTTCTTT. Translated: CASSLGGSMNTEAFF. Filled out from reference TRBV11-2 and TRBJ1-1, the complete variable domain reads EAGVAQSPRYKIIEKRQSVAFWCNPISGHATLYWYQQILGQGPKLLIQFQNNGVVDDSQLPKDRFSAERLKGVDSTLKIQPAKLEDSAVYLCASSLGGSMNTEAFFGQGTRLTVV.

V gene TRBV5-1 combines with J gene TRBJ2-7; D remains unclear. The CDR3 covers 13 residues. The germline V gene encodes CDR1 SGHRS and CDR2 YFSETQ. With 3 bases removed from V and 2 bases from J, the gap between germline ends came to 9 bases. In DNA form, the CDR3 reads TGCGCCAGCAGCTCGACAATCACCTACGAGCAGTACTTC. Translated, it gives CASSSTITYEQYF.

The chain joins TRBV7-6 to TRBJ1-3, with D possibly being TRBD1 (6 bases). Germline CDR1 and CDR2: SGHVS and FNYEAQ. There are 14 residues in the CDR3. Deletions cut 1 base from V and 4 bases from J, with 8 bases between. The CDR3: CASSLGQEGNTIYF. The CDR3, as DNA: TGTGCCAGCAGCTTAGGACAGGAGGGAAACACCATATATTTT. The full variable domain, with the rest looked up from reference TRBV7-6 and TRBJ1-3, is GAGVSQSPRYKVTKRGQDVALRCDPISGHVSLYWYRQALGQGPEFLTYFNYEAQQDKSGLPNDRFSAERPEGSISTLTIQRTEQRDSAMYRCASSLGQEGNTIYFGEGSWLTVV.

This clone showed up just a few times. This chain joins TRBV19 and TRBJ1-2; the match to TRBD1 covers 8 bases. V lost 5 bases, J lost 8 bases, and 13 bases stayed unmatched. The CDR3 sequence is 15 residues long. Germline lookup yields CDR1 LNHDA and CDR2 SQIVND (reference sequence). The CDR3 DNA is TGTGCCAGTAGTTCTACCTGGACAGGGAAGATAGGCTACACCTTC. Protein product: CASSSTWTGKIGYTF.

This chain connects TRBV3-1 (or the pseudogene TRBV3-2) to TRBJ2-1, with D perhaps matching TRBD2 (6 bases). There are 15 residues in the CDR3. Germline CDR1 is LGHDT and CDR2 is YNNKEL (reference sequence). Trimming removed 1 base from V and 10 bases from J, with 17 bases in between. CDR3 loop: CASSQVQLGGKEQFF. CDR3 DNA sequence: TGTGCCAGCAGCCAAGTTCAGTTGGGGGGAAAAGAGCAGTTCTTC.

V usage is TRBV5-5 and J usage is TRBJ1-2, with D unresolved. V was cut by 4 bases and J by 3 bases, with 4 bases left in between. Germline lookup yields CDR1 SGHKS and CDR2 YYEKEE (reference sequence). This CDR3 comprises 11 residues. The CDR3 coding sequence is TGTGCCAGCAGCCCCGACTATGGCTACACCTTC. Translation: CASSPDYGYTF.

The chain links TRBV5-1 to TRBJ2-5; no reliable D call. The CDR3 has 11 residues. With 4 bases removed from V and 3 bases from J, the gap between germline ends came to 4 bases. The germline CDR1 and CDR2 sequences are SGHRS and YFSETQ. CDR3 DNA sequence: TGCGCCAGCAGCGTAAAAGAGACCCAGTACTTC. Translating gives CASSVKETQYF.

The CDR3 region is CSASSSGGQLNEQFF. The CDR3 DNA follows: TGCAGTGCTAGTTCCTCGGGGGGTCAGTTGAATGAGCAGTTCTTC. The chain links TRBV20-1 to TRBJ2-1, with 7 bases lining up with TRBD2. Germline V gene data show CDR1 as DFQATT and CDR2 as SNEGSKA (reference sequence). There are 15 residues in the CDR3. Germline trimming cut 3 bases from V and 7 bases from J; bases unmatched to any gene: 12.

This chain joins TRBV3-1 (or the pseudogene TRBV3-2) and TRBJ1-1; D not certain. Germline CDR1 reads LGHDT; CDR2 reads YNNKEL (reference sequence). Trimming pared 5 bases from V and 5 bases from J, leaving 15 bases between. This CDR3 contains 14 residues. For the CDR3, the DNA is TGTGCCAGCAGCAATTCGGGGAAGGGAACTGAAGCTTTCTTT. It is translated as CASSNSGKGTEAFF.

This clone was counted a few times. The V call is TRBV18, the J call TRBJ2-2; maybe TRBD2 (6 bases). The CDR3 runs 16 residues. With 3 bases removed from V and 5 bases from J, the gap between germline ends came to 16 bases. The germline CDR1 and CDR2 sequences are KGHSH and LQKENI. The CDR3 DNA sequence: TGTGCCAGCTCACCGACTAGTGACCTGGGAACCGGGGAGCTGTTTTTT. Residues: CASSPTSDLGTGELFF.

This chain's CDR3 is CASSVVQGSYGYTF. The CDR3 DNA is TGTGCCAGCAGCGTAGTACAGGGGAGCTATGGCTACACCTTC. The chain carries TRBV9 and TRBJ1-2; 7 nucleotides match TRBD1. Trimming took 0 bases from V and 4 from J; bases not matched to a gene: 3. Germline V gene lookup returns CDR1 SGDLS and CDR2 YYNGEE. The CDR3 contains 14 residues.

V and J are TRBV6-5 and TRBJ1-5; D unclear. There are 13 residues in the CDR3. Per the germline V gene, CDR1 is MNHEY and CDR2 is SVGAGI. The V end lost 7 bases, the J end lost 0 bases, and 7 bases lay between the germline ends. CDR3 nucleotide sequence: TGTGCCAGCAAGGAGGATAGCAATCAGCCCCAGCATTTT. Amino acid sequence: CASKEDSNQPQHF.

This clone was recorded only once. Here the CDR3 reads CASSLGQNTEAFF. CDR3 DNA sequence: TGTGCCAGCAGTTTGGGGCAGAACACTGAAGCTTTCTTT. The chain joins TRBV28 to TRBJ1-1, with a possible D match to TRBD1 (5 bases). This CDR3 comprises 13 residues. Between the trimmed V and J ends, which lost 3 bases and 1 base, there was a span of 6 bases. CDR1 is MDHEN and CDR2 is SYDVKM in the germline V gene.

The chain joins TRBV5-6 to TRBJ2-7; 7 nucleotides line up with TRBD2. The germline V gene encodes CDR1 SGHDT and CDR2 YYEEEE. The ends lost 4 bases at V and 5 bases at J; junction bases unmatched: 12. This CDR3 is 15 amino acids long. The CDR3 spells CASSRGTIRVHEQYF. The CDR3 nucleotides are TGTGCCAGCAGCCGTGGGACTATTAGAGTTCACGAGCAGTACTTC.

The genes are TRBV2 and TRBJ2-1; 11 bases are a match to TRBD2. The CDR3 is 19 amino acids. Germline CDR1 and CDR2: SNHLY and FYNNEI. After removal of 6 bases from V and 0 bases from J, the junction contained 13 bases not matched to a gene. The CDR3 DNA reads as TGTGCCAGCAGGAGAACCGGGACTAGCGGACAGTACTCCTACAATGAGCAGTTCTTC. Protein: CASRRTGTSGQYSYNEQFF.

The gene calls are TRBV7-7 and TRBJ2-5; 7 bases match TRBD1. Per the germline V gene, CDR1 is SSHAT and CDR2 is FNYEAQ (reference sequence). Trimming took 2 bases from V and 4 from J; bases not matched to a gene: 7. The CDR3 has 15 residues. CDR3 residues: CASSLTGAGRETQYF. The CDR3 DNA reads as TGTGCCAGCAGCTTAACAGGGGCTGGGCGAGAGACCCAGTACTTC. Combining the CDR3 with reference TRBV7-7 and TRBJ2-5 gives the whole variable domain GAGVSQSPRYKVTKRGQDVTLRCDPISSHATLYWYQQALGQGPEFLTYFNYEAQPDKSGLPSDRFSAERPEGSISTLTIQRTEQRDSAMYRCASSLTGAGRETQYFGPGTRLLVL.

The chain joins TRBV9 to TRBJ1-2, with 8 nucleotides matching TRBD1. CDR3 length: 13 residues. J lost 8 bases, V lost 2 bases, and 5 bases had no gene match. Germline loops: CDR1 SGDLS, CDR2 YYNGEE. The CDR3 protein is CASSVQGAGGYTF. Here the CDR3 DNA reads TGTGCCAGCAGCGTCCAGGGGGCCGGGGGCTACACCTTC.

This clone has only one observation. The rearrangement joins TRBV25-1 to TRBJ1-1; D is undetermined. The ends were cut back, 5 bases at V and 5 bases at J, with 6 bases in the middle. Per germline, CDR1 MGHDK and CDR2 SYGVNS. The CDR3 contains 11 residues. The CDR3 bases are TGTGCCAGCAGTCGGGGTACTGAAGCTTTCTTT. It codes for CASSRGTEAFF.

This CDR3 reads CASSQEGSGGPWSTDTQYF. Here the CDR3 DNA reads TGTGCCAGCAGCCAAGAAGGAAGCGGGGGGCCCTGGAGCACAGATACGCAGTATTTT. The rearrangement joins TRBV4-2 to TRBJ2-3; 9 bases map to TRBD2. Germline V CDR1 and CDR2: LGHNA, YNFKEQ. V lost 0 bases, J lost 0 bases, and 10 bases stayed unmatched. The CDR3 runs to 19 residues.

The chain employs TRBV2 and TRBJ1-1, with a weak D call TRBD1 (6 bases). The V end was cut by 11 bases, the J end by 6 bases, with 16 bases between. CDR1 SNHLY and CDR2 FYNNEI come from the germline V gene. The CDR3 has 12 residues. The CDR3 bases are TGTGCCGGCTCAGGACAGTCGGCTGAAGCTTTCTTT. This translates into CAGSGQSAEAFF.

The V and J genes are TRBV10-2 and TRBJ1-1, with D possibly TRBD1 on 5 matching bases. The CDR3 runs to 13 residues. V was cut by 4 bases and J by 1 base, with 7 bases left in between. The germline V gene has CDR1 WSHSY and CDR2 SAAADI. CDR3 sequence: CASSATENTEAFF. The CDR3 DNA reads as TGCGCCAGCAGTGCGACAGAGAACACTGAAGCTTTCTTT.

This clone has more than one count but fewer than ten. The V and J genes are TRBV6-4 and TRBJ2-2; the D gene is possibly TRBD1 (5 bases). CDR3 length: 13 amino acids. CDR1 MRHNA and CDR2 SNTAGT come from the germline V gene. The germline V and J ends were trimmed by 5 bases and 1 base, with 5 bases remaining between them. The CDR3 reads CASSTGNTGELFF. In DNA form, the CDR3 reads TGTGCCAGCAGTACAGGGAACACCGGGGAGCTGTTTTTT.

In this sample, this clone turned up a few times. The chain uses TRBV10-1 and TRBJ1-6; D perhaps matches TRBD1 (6 bases). V lost 0 bases to trimming and J lost 9 bases, with 12 bases between them. CDR1 is WNHNN, CDR2 SYGVQD, per germline (reference sequence). The CDR3 covers 15 residues. In nucleotides, the CDR3 is TGCGCCAGCAGTGAGTCCCGAGGGGGTCTTTCACCCCTCCACTTT. Protein sequence: CASSESRGGLSPLHF.

V gene TRBV5-1 combines with J gene TRBJ2-2; 9 positions agree with TRBD1. The CDR3 length is 15 residues. Trimming at V came to 2 bases and at J to 3 bases, leaving 2 bases not matched to a gene. The V gene's germline CDR1 is SGHRS and CDR2 YFSETQ. The CDR3 nucleotides are TGCGCCAGCAGCTTACAGGGGGCAGACACCGGGGAGCTGTTTTTT. Residues: CASSLQGADTGELFF.

CDR3 coding DNA: TGCGCCAGCAGCTTGGTATCCCGCGGGACTGGAGATACGCAGTATTTT. Protein: CASSLVSRGTGDTQYF. This rearrangement joins TRBV5-1 to TRBJ2-3; D perhaps matches TRBD2 (6 bases). V lost 0 bases, J lost 5 bases, and 16 bases lay in between. The germline V gene has CDR1 SGHRS and CDR2 YFSETQ. The CDR3 totals 16 residues.

The chain employs TRBV4-2 and TRBJ2-1, with 14 bases lining up with TRBD2. This CDR3 is 16 amino acids long. Germline CDR1 is LGHNA and CDR2 is YNFKEQ. V lost 1 base to trimming and J lost 12 bases; unmatched junction nucleotides: 8. CDR3 nucleotides: TGTGCCAGCAGCCAAGCCGTCGGGACTAGCGGGGGCGGGCAGTTCTTC. It specifies CASSQAVGTSGGGQFF.

CDR3 in amino acids: CASSFTGNQPQHF. The DNA for the CDR3 is TGTGCCAGCAGTTTTACGGGCAATCAGCCCCAGCATTTT. V gene TRBV27 combines with J gene TRBJ1-5, with no clear D. V lost 3 bases, J lost 2 bases, and 5 bases lay in between. Germline-derived CDR1 and CDR2 are MNHEY and SMNVEV (reference sequence). This CDR3 region has 13 residues.

This sequence joins TRBV5-4 and TRBJ1-2, with 8 bases matching TRBD1. CDR3 size: 15 residues. Germline V CDR1 and CDR2: SGHNT, YYREEE (reference sequence). The trim removed 3 bases at V and 2 bases at J, leaving 6 bases unmatched. CDR3 DNA sequence: TGTGCCAGCAGCTACTCCGGGACAGGCAACTATGGCTACACCTTC. Protein product: CASSYSGTGNYGYTF. Combining the CDR3 with reference TRBV5-4 and TRBJ1-2 gives the whole variable domain ETGVTQSPTHLIKTRGQQVTLRCSSQSGHNTVSWYQQALGQGPQFIFQYYREEENGRGNFPPRFSGLQFPNYSSELNVNALELDDSALYLCASSYSGTGNYGYTFGSGTRLTVV.

This clone is a singleton in its sample. This rearrangement joins TRBV5-1 to TRBJ2-2; the D is unclear. The CDR3 is made up of 14 amino acids. CDR1 SGHRS and CDR2 YFSETQ come from the germline V gene. The V end was cut by 2 bases, the J end by 3 bases, with 8 bases between. CDR3 coding DNA: TGCGCCAGCAGCTTCCCCAGCGACACCGGGGAGCTGTTTTTT. Translation gives CASSFPSDTGELFF.